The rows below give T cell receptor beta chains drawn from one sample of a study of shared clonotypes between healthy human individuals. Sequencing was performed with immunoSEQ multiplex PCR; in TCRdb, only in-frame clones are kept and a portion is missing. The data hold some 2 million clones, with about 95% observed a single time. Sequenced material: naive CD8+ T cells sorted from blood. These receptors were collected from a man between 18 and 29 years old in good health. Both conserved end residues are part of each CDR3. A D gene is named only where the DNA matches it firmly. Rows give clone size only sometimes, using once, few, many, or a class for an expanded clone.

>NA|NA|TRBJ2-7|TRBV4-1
TGCGCCAGCAGCCAGATAGCCGTGGAAGAGCAGTACTTC
CASSQIAVEEQYF
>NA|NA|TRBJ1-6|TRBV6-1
TGTGCCAGCAGTGAACCGATGGCCTGGGGGGCGAATTCACCCCTCCACTTT
CASSEPMAWGANSPLHF
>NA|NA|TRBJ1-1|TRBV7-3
TGTGCCAGCAGCTTAAATGGACACCCGAACACTGAAGCTTTCTTT
CASSLNGHPNTEAFF
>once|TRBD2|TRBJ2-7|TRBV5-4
TGTGCCAGCAGCTCGGGGGGGTCCTCCTACGAGCAGTACTTC
CASSSGGSSYEQYF
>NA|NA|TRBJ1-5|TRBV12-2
TGTGCAAGTCGCTTAGCGGCCACGAGGGGGCCGCGCAATCAGCCCCAGCATTTT
CASRLAATRGPRNQPQHF
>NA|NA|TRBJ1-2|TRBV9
TGTGCCAGCAGCCCTAGCGGGGGTTTATATGGCTACACCTTC
CASSPSGGLYGYTF
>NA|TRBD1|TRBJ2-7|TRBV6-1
TGTGCCAGCAGTGAACTGACAGGGGGCTTCTACGAGCAGTACTTC
CASSELTGGFYEQYF
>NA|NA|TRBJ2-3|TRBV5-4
TGTGCCAGCAGCTTACAGGACCTCAGCACAGATACGCAGTATTTT
CASSLQDLSTDTQYF
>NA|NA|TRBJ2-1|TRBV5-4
TGTGCCAGCAGCGCTTACTCCTACAATGAGCAGTTCTTC
CASSAYSYNEQFF
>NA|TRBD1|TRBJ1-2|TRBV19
TGTGCCAGTAGTATAGCCGGTGGACAGGGGGCCGACACCTTC
CASSIAGGQGADTF
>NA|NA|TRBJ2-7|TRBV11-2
TGTGCCAGCAGCTTAACCCAGGGCCCCTACGAGCAGTACTTC
CASSLTQGPYEQYF
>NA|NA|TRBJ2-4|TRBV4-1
TGCGCCAGCAGCCAGAGGGGGGACTTACTACCGCTAGCCAAAAACATTCAGTACTTC
CASSQRGDLLPLAKNIQYF
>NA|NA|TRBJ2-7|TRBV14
TGTGCCAGCAGCCAAGGAGTCTCCCTGCCCTACGAGCAGTACTTC
CASSQGVSLPYEQYF
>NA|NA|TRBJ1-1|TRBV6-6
TGTGCCAGCAGTTACTCTACCCGGGCCGATGAAGCTTTCTTT
CASSYSTRADEAFF
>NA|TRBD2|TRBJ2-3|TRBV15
TGTGCCACCAGCAGAGAGCGGGAGGGCCTGAGCACAGATACGCAGTATTTT
CATSREREGLSTDTQYF
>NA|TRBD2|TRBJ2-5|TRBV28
TGTGCCAGCAGTTCGACGGGGGGCCAAGAGACCCAGTACTTC
CASSSTGGQETQYF
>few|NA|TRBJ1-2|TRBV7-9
TGTGCCAGCAGCTTAGACTCGGGCCCCCGCGGCGGCTACACCTTC
CASSLDSGPRGGYTF
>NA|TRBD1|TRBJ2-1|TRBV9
TGTGCCAGCAGCGTAACCGGGGACAGCTCCTACAATGAGCAGTTCTTC
CASSVTGDSSYNEQFF
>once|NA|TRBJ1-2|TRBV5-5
TGTGCCAGCAGCTTGCGGGAGGTCTATGGCTACACCTTC
CASSLREVYGYTF
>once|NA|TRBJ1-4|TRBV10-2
TGCGCCAGCAGAGAGGGTAATGTTGGGGAAAAACTGTTTTTT
CASREGNVGEKLFF
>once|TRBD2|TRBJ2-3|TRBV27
TGTGCCTCTCAGCTTAAGGGCGGGGGTGCTAGCACAGATACGCAGTATTTT
CASQLKGGGASTDTQYF
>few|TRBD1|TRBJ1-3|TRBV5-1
TGCGCCAGCAGCTTGGTCCCGACAGGGTCGACTGGAAACACCATATATTTT
CASSLVPTGSTGNTIYF
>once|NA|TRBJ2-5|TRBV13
TGTGCCAGCAGCCCCCGGAGGGCGTTGAATGAAGAGACCCAGTACTTC
CASSPRRALNEETQYF
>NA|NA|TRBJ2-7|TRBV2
TGTGCCAGCAGTGAGCTCAGGGCATCCTACGAGCAGTACTTC
CASSELRASYEQYF
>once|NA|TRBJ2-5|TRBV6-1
TGTGCCAGCAGCCCACGAATGGCCGAAGAGACCCAGTACTTC
CASSPRMAEETQYF
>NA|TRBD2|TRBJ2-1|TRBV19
TGTGCCAGTAGGGGACTAGCGGACTACAATGAGCAGTTCTTC
CASRGLADYNEQFF
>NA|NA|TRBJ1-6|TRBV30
TGTGCCTGGGAAGGGATTAATAATTCACCCCTCCACTTT
CAWEGINNSPLHF
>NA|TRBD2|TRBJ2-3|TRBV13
TGTGCCAGCAGCCCCACGCGGGGGGCCGTCACAGATACGCAGTATTTT
CASSPTRGAVTDTQYF
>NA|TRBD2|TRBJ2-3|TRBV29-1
TGCAGCGTTGCTACTAGCGCAAGCACAGATACGCAGTATTTT
CSVATSASTDTQYF
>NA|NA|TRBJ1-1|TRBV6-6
TGTGCCAGCAGTTACCGGGCAGCCGTGAACACTGAAGCTTTCTTT
CASSYRAAVNTEAFF
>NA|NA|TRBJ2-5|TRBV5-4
TGTGCCAGCAGCTTGGAAGGAGAAGAGACCCAGTACTTC
CASSLEGEETQYF
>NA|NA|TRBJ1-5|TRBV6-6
TGTGCCAGCAGTTACGGACCCGAGGGGAGCAATCAGCCCCAGCATTTT
CASSYGPEGSNQPQHF
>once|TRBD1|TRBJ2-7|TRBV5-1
TGCGCCAGCAAGACAGGGCCCACCTACGAGCAGTACTTC
CASKTGPTYEQYF
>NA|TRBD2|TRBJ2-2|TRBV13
TGTGCCAGCAGCGACCCGACTAGCGGCCTTAACACCGGGGAGCTGTTTTTT
CASSDPTSGLNTGELFF
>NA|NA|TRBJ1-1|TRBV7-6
TGTGCCAGCAGCACAGGACAGATCCTCGGGGCTTTCTTT
CASSTGQILGAFF
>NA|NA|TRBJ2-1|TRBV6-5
TGTGCCAGCAGTTACCAAGGGGGGGGCAGTTACAATGAGCAGTTCTTC
CASSYQGGGSYNEQFF
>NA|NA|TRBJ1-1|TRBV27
TGTGCCAGCAAAGGGGGTGTATACACTGAAGCTTTCTTT
CASKGGVYTEAFF
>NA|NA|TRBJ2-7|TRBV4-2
TGTGCCAGCAGCCAAGATCCGTGGGAGGGGGAAACCTACGAGCAGTACTTC
CASSQDPWEGETYEQYF
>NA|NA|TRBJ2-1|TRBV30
TGTGCCTGGAGTGTAGGTCTAGGGAGAATTAATGAGCAGTTCTTC
CAWSVGLGRINEQFF
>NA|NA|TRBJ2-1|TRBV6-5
TGTGCCAGCGGGTTAGGACCAAGCTCCTACAATGAGCAGTTCTTC
CASGLGPSSYNEQFF
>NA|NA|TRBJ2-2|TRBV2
TGTGCCAGCAGTGAAGCTACTACGAACTCGAACACCGGGGAGCTGTTTTTT
CASSEATTNSNTGELFF